This entry features one TCR beta chain sequence. The antigen is undetermined. Using immunoSEQ multiplex PCR, the repertoire was profiled, and TCRdb retains in-frame clones only, with some absent. The data contain roughly 9,000 clones, less than 75% of them singletons. This entry comes from a study of radiation and T cells in renal cell carcinoma. Notes on the study in general: Sampling covered only roughly 1 g of each tumor. Top 100 clonotypes averaged approximately 50% in irradiated versus around 45% in nephrectomy-only tumors.

Treatment here: 15 Gy SBRT to primary tumor, nephrectomy 4 weeks later. Nephrectomy followed 15 Gy stereotactic body radiation by 4 weeks. The V end was cut by 2 bases, the J end by 5 bases, with 10 bases between. Per the germline V gene, CDR1 is MNHNY and CDR2 is SVGAGI (reference sequence). CDR3 length: 14 amino acids. The receptor was derived from a man aged 55 to 70 with renal cell carcinoma. This chain uses TRBV6-6 with TRBJ1-5; tentatively, D is TRBD1 (6 bases). The sequences come from tumor tissue, collected from a patient whose treatment included radiotherapy and nephrectomy. The CDR3 region is CASSYRGAHQPQHF. In DNA, the CDR3 is TGTGCCAGCAGTTACAGGGGGGCCCATCAGCCCCAGCATTTT.